This TCR beta chain was found in a study of T cell responses to AZD1222 COVID-19 vaccine. This table comes from immunoSEQ multiplex PCR, and its TCRdb copy is limited to in-frame clones, with some not included. This table has 100,000 to 150,000 clones, 88% appearing once. Unmatched junction bases numbered 6, after V lost 7 bases and J lost 3 bases. In germline, CDR1 is SGDLS, CDR2 YYNGEE. The CDR3 length is 14 residues. The sequence was obtained from an adult in good health. Here the sequenced sample was peripheral blood, taken on day 0 of AZD1222 vaccination. The chain uses TRBV9 and TRBJ2-2, with 7 bases aligning to TRBD1. The CDR3: CASRVQGDTGELFF. In DNA form, the CDR3 reads TGTGCCAGCCGAGTCCAGGGGGACACCGGGGAGCTGTTTTTT.